This T cell receptor beta chain was retrieved from a study of GPR56 and killer-like receptors on CD4 memory cells (dated by TCRdb to about 2019). Study-level background: The study proposed that progressive acquisition of KLRB1, KLRG1, GPR56 and then KLRF1 marks human CD4+ memory T-cell differentiation and cytokine production potential. The study described its healthy blood donors as age-matched to the liver disease patients, who had a median age of around 71 years.

The CDR3 runs 17 amino acids, cysteine and phenylalanine included. DNA was not recorded. As encoded in the germline V gene, CDR1 is MNHEY while CDR2 is SVGEGT. Sequencer: Illumina HiSeq 2500. Sequencing libraries were built by amplifying the recombined TCRbeta locus with a previously published PCR protocol. The authors' analysis ran thus. Reads whose average quality score was below 30 were removed, and the reads that remained were processed with IMSEQ. Each clonotype was defined by Vbeta gene, Jbeta gene and CDR3 amino acid sequence. Repertoire overlap between populations was quantified with the Morisita-Horn index computed on the top 100 expanded clones. Renyi diversity profiles calculated on the top 100 expanded clones were used to evaluate clonal diversity. Once TCRdb had reprocessed the reads, it stored one entry per CDR3 protein sequence and supplied no DNA. The V and J calls were not made by the authors but by TCRdb's processing. The data table for this sample lists 3,200 or so distinct CDR3 sequences. The leading ten clones occupy nearly 5.5% of the sample.

Prior to TCRbeta sequencing, five KLR/GPR56-defined CD4+ populations were enriched by fluorescence-activated cell sorting. TCRbeta repertoires of five CD4+ T-cell subsets defined by KLRB1, KLRG1, GPR56 and KLRF1 expression were sequenced to test a linear memory differentiation pathway. TCR-sequenced cells came from peripheral blood of healthy control individuals, reported as five donors in the TCRbeta analysis figure. Heparinized peripheral blood was collected, and every sample was processed within one hour of retrieval. Blood was diluted 1:2 in PBS, and peripheral blood mononuclear cells were then isolated from the diluted blood at room temperature by Biocoll density gradient centrifugation. CD4+ T cells were enriched from freshly isolated PBMCs by magnetic sorting with anti-CD4 MicroBeads before flow sorting. A BD FACSAria II was used to sort CD4+ T cells enriched from PBMCs of healthy donors according to marker expression. For surface staining, the researchers used Miltenyi Biotec antibodies: anti-KLRB1 clone 191B8, anti-KLRF1 clone 4A4.D10 and anti-KLRG1 clone REA261.

Results and caveats for the whole study, not just this receptor: Clones dominating late populations 4 and 5 were also found in early populations 1 and 2, which the authors took as evidence for linear differentiation. Rather than covering full repertoires, the diversity and similarity analyses were limited to the 100 most expanded clones in each population. Low clonal frequency was observed in the marker-negative population, and a progressive increase in clonal frequency, with a corresponding decrease in TCRbeta diversity, was observed along the proposed pathway. Overlap of TCR repertoires was observed especially between the late populations 4 and 5, and partly population 3.

With regard to this clonotype: Its antigen specificity is not known.

The specimen was memory CD4+ T cells from blood. The rearranged segments are TRBV6-2 or TRBV6-3 and TRBJ1-2; with no DNA, the TCRdb D assignment of TRBD1 cannot be verified. The sequence came from a human donor in good health. The encoded CDR3 is CASSYSGQVQKIYGYTF.